Detailed here is one T cell receptor beta chain. Its antigen is unknown. The study made its TRB cDNA libraries by 5' RACE, adding UMI labels. No DNA is given; TCRdb re-called the 5' RACE reads and lists each CDR3 protein once. This sample's table reports 41,000 or so distinct CDR3 sequences. By phenotype, naive CD8+ T cells were CD45RO-CCR7+CD27+CD95-. These data originate in a study of CXCR3-negative and CXCR3-positive naive CD8 T cells. The CDR3 runs to 14 residues. Study-wide results and limits: CXCR3-expressing naive cells carried TRB CDR3s more hydrophobic than those of CXCR3-negative naive cells. Researchers reported similar TRBV-TRBJ usage in naive CXCR3-negative and CXCR3-positive cells, though memory differed. For the naive subsets, surface CD5 was similar, and TCR strength was inferred from TRB CDR3 properties.

This clonotype originated in a human donor in good health. Some clones in this sample may be carry-over from other donors' samples. The material sequenced was naive CXCR3- CD8+ T cells from blood. The subset here: CD45RO-CCR7+CD27+CD95- naive CD8+ T cells lacking CXCR3 (TNR3-). V and J are TRBV12-3 or TRBV12-4 and TRBJ1-1; TCRdb proposes TRBD1, but this gene call is untestable without DNA. CDR3 loop: CASSPGGRYTEALF.